One sample yielded the 2 T cell receptor beta chains listed below, sequenced in a study of T cells in Graves' hyperthyroidism and ophthalmopathy (dated by TCRdb to the late 2010s). Receptors were amplified or captured by multiplex PCR. Data came from an Illumina HiSeq 2000. The TCR beta CDR3 regions were amplified from RNA transcripts. For the first round of RT-PCR on the TCR CDR3, the HTBI primer set was used together with the Qiagen OneStep RT-PCR kit. TCRdb passed the public sequencing reads through fastp at Q25 and MiXCR, retaining productive beta sequences. Every distinct CDR3 protein forms one entry, paired with its most common genes and DNA. For this sample there are more than 600,000 distinct CDR3 sequences; roughly 15% appear just once. Roughly 8% of the sample comes from the top ten. Sequencing used blood. These receptors were collected from a man aged 18 to 30 with Graves' hyperthyroidism.

At least ten counts were recorded for this clonotype. This chain's CDR3 is CAWAVGGGGYTF. CDR3 bases: TGTGCCTGGGCTGTAGGGGGCGGAGGCTACACCTTC. V and J are TRBV30 and TRBJ1-2; 7 nucleotides line up with TRBD1. J lost 8 bases, V lost 5 bases, and 8 bases had no gene match. CDR1 and CDR2 (germline): GTSNPN, SVGIG (reference sequence). The CDR3 has 12 amino acids.

In its sample, this clonotype was seen a few times. V and J are TRBV5-1 and TRBJ1-3, with D possibly TRBD1 on 5 matching bases. Trimming removed 0 bases from V and 4 bases from J, with 11 bases in between. Germline CDR1 SGHRS, CDR2 YFSETQ. This CDR3 is 15 amino acids long. CDR3 bases: TGCGCCAGCAGCTTGGACCAGGGCCGCGGAAACACCATATATTTT. Its protein is CASSLDQGRGNTIYF.